This TCR beta chain was identified in a study of human T cells and chemical hapten exposure. Study-level background: The scalp of each patient received a weekly diphenylcyclopropenone dose for the full roughly 25-week study. Patients having alopecia areata, totalis or universalis were mostly female.

One entry per CDR3 protein results from TCRdb running MiXCR on the RACE reads. The sample holds 50,000 to 80,000 distinct CDR3 sequences; 8% to 13% are singletons and the top ten take about 2%. This clonotype was seen a handful of times. The antigen is not known. General study points: Compared to controls, expanded TCRs made significantly more large clusters of similar CDR3s.

Time point of the sample: patch test 3, about 24 weeks after DPC sensitization. Treatment noted: therapeutic diphenylcyclopropenone sensitization with weekly scalp DPC. Researchers extracted total RNA from unfractionated whole blood. This CDR3 contains 15 residues. The trim removed 4 bases at V and 3 bases at J, leaving 5 bases unmatched. Germline lookup yields CDR1 SGHRS and CDR2 YFSETQ. The clonotype was recovered from a woman in her 30s with alopecia areata. Some clones in this sample may be carry-over from other donors' samples. Here the sequenced sample was whole blood, taken in connection with sensitization to the hapten diphenylcyclopropenone (DPC). V gene TRBV5-1 combines with J gene TRBJ2-1; the match to TRBD2 covers 9 bases. CDR3 sequence (DNA): TGCGCCAGCAGCACTTTTAGCGGGAGCTACAATGAGCAGTTCTTC. Its translation is CASSTFSGSYNEQFF. Full variable domain (rest looked up from reference TRBV5-1 and TRBJ2-1): KAGVTQTPRYLIKTRGQQVTLSCSPISGHRSVSWYQQTPGQGLQFLFEYFSETQRNKGNFPGRFSGRQFSNSRSEMNVSTLELGDSALYLCASSTFSGSYNEQFFGPGTRLTVL.